This T cell receptor beta chain comes out of a study of blood T cells in healthy people across ages. A second PCR of roughly 7 to 11 cycles used a sample-barcoded 5' primer and a J-beta primer mix. Unique molecular identifiers of 12 random nucleotides labeled each cDNA. Via MiXCR, TCRdb re-called the 5' RACE reads, giving one row per CDR3 protein. The repertoire holds over 1.5 million distinct CDR3 sequences, with about 50% as singletons. The trim removed 5 bases at V and 13 bases at J, leaving 8 bases unmatched. This CDR3 is built from 12 residues. Germline lookup yields CDR1 SEHNR and CDR2 FQNEAQ (reference sequence). Donors gave around 9.8 milliliters of peripheral blood apiece.

This receptor was identified in a woman aged 40-49 years in good health. V is TRBV7-9 and J is TRBJ2-4; TRBD2 matches at 7 bases. The sample consisted of blood. In nucleotides, the CDR3 is TGTGCCAGCAGCCTCGGGGGGATGGACCAGTACTTC. It is translated as CASSLGGMDQYF.